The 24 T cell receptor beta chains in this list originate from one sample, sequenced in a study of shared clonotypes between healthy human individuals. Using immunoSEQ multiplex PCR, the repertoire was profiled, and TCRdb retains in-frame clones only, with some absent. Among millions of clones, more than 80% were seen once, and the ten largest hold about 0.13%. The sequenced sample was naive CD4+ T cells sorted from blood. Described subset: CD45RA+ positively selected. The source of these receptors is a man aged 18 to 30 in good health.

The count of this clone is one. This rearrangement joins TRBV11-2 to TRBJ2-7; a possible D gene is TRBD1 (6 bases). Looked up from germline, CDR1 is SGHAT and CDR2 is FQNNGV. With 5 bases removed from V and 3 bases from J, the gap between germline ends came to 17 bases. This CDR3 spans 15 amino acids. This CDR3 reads CASSPLGRGHYEQYF. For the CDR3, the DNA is TGTGCCAGCAGCCCCCTGGGCAGGGGACACTACGAGCAGTACTTC.

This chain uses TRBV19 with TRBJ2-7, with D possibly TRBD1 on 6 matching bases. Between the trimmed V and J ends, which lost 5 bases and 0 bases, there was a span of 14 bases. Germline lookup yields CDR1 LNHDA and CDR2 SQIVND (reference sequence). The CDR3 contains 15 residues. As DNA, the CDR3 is TGTGCCAGTAGTTTCCAGGGGACGTACTCCTACGAGCAGTACTTC. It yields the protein CASSFQGTYSYEQYF.

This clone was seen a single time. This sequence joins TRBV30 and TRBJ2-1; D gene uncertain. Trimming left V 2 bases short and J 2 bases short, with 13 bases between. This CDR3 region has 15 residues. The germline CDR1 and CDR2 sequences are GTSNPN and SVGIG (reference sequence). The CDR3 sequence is CAWSIGLRPYNEQFF. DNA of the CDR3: TGTGCCTGGAGTATCGGCCTGAGACCCTACAATGAGCAGTTCTTC.

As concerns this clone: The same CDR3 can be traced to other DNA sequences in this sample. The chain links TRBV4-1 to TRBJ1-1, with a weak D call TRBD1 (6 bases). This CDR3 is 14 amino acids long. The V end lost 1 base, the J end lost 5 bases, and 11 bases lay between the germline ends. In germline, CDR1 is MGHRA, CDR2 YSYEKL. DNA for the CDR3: TGCGCCAGCAGCCAAGCCGGGGGCAGGACTGAAGCTTTCTTT. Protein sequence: CASSQAGGRTEAFF.

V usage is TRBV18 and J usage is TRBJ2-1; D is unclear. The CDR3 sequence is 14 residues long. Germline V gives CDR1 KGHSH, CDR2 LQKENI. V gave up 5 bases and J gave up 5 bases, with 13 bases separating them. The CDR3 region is CASSVDPRDNEQFF. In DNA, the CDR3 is TGTGCCAGCTCAGTGGACCCTAGGGACAATGAGCAGTTCTTC.

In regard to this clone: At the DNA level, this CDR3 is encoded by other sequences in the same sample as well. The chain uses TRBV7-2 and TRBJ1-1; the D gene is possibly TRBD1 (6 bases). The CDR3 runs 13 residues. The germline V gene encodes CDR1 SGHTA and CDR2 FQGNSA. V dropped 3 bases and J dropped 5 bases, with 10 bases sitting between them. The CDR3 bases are TGTGCCAGCAGCTTGGAGCAGGGGACTGAAGCTTTCTTT. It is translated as CASSLEQGTEAFF. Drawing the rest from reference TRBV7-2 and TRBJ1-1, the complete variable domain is GAGVSQSPSNKVTEKGKDVELRCDPISGHTALYWYRQSLGQGLEFLIYFQGNSAPDKSGLPSDRFSAERTGGSVSTLTIQRTQQEDSAVYLCASSLEQGTEAFFGQGTRLTVV.

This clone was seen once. The CDR3 region is CASSVESSGTGGKAGNTIYF. Written as DNA, the CDR3 is TGTGCCAGCAGCGTAGAGTCTTCCGGGACAGGGGGCAAAGCTGGAAACACCATATATTTT. V gene TRBV9 combines with J gene TRBJ1-3, with 12 bases identical to TRBD1. J lost 2 bases, V lost 0 bases, and 12 bases had no gene match. Germline V gene sequence: CDR1 SGDLS, CDR2 YYNGEE. The CDR3 loop spans 20 amino acids.

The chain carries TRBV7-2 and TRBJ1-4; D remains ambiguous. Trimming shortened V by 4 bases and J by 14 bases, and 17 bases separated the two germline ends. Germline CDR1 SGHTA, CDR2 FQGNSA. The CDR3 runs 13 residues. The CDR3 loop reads CASSSRRAANLFF. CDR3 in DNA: TGTGCCAGCAGCTCACGACGGGCAGCAAATCTGTTTTTT.

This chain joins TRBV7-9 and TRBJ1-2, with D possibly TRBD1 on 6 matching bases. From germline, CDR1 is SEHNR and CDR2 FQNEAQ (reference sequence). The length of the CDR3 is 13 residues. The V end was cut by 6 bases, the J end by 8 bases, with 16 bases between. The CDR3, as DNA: TGTGCCAGCAGTCAACAGGGTCTAGGAGGCTACACCTTC. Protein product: CASSQQGLGGYTF.

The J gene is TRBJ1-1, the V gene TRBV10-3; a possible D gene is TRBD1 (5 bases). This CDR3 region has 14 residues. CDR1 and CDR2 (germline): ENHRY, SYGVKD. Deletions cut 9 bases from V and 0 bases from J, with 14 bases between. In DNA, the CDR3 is TGTGCCATGGCCAAACAGGAAATGAACACTGAAGCTTTCTTT. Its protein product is CAMAKQEMNTEAFF.

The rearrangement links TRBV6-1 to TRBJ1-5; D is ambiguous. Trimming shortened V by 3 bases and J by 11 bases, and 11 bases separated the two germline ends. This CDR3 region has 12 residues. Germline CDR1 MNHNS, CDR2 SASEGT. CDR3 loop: CASSDLGRTQHF. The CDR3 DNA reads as TGTGCCAGCAGTGATTTGGGGAGGACCCAGCATTTT.

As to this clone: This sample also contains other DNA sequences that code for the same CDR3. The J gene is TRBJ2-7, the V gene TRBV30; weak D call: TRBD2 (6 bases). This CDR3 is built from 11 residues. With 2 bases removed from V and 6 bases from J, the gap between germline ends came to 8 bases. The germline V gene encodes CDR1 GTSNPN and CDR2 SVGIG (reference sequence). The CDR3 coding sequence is TGTGCCTGGAGTTTGGGGGGCGAGCAGTACTTC. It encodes CAWSLGGEQYF.

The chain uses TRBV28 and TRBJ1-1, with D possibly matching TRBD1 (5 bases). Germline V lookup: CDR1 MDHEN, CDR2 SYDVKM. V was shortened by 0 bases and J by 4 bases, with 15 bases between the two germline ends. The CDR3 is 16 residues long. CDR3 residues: CASSLWRQQRGTEAFF. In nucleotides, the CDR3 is TGTGCCAGCAGTTTATGGCGGCAGCAAAGGGGCACTGAAGCTTTCTTT.

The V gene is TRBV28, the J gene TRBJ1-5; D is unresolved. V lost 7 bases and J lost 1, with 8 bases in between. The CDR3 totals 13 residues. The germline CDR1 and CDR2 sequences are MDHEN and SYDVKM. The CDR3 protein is CASTFGSNQPQHF. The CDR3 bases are TGTGCCAGCACATTTGGGAGCAATCAGCCCCAGCATTTT.

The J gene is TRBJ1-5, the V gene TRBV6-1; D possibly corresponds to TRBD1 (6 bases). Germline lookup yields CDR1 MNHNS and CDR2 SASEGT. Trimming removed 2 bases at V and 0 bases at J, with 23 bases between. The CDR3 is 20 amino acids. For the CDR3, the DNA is TGTGCCAGCAGTGAATATTCCCCACCTCGACAGGCCTATAGCAATCAGCCCCAGCATTTT. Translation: CASSEYSPPRQAYSNQPQHF.

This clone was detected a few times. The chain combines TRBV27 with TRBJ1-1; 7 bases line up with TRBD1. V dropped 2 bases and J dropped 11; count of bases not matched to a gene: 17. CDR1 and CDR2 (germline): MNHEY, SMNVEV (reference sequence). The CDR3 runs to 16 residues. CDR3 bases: TGTGCCAGCAGTTTAGCCCCAACAGGGGAGCCATTAGGGGCTTTCTTT. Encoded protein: CASSLAPTGEPLGAFF.

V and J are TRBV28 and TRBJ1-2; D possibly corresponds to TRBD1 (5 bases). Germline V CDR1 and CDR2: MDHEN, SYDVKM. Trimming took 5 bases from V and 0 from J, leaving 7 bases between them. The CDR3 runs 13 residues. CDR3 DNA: TGTGCCAGCAGTGGACACTCTAACTATGGCTACACCTTC. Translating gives CASSGHSNYGYTF.

The CDR3 DNA sequence: TGTGCCAGTAGTATAACGGCCGGTGCGCGGCGTAGGAATTCACCCCTCCACTTT. Translating it yields CASSITAGARRRNSPLHF. The chain employs TRBV19 and TRBJ1-6; D call uncertain. The germline gives CDR1 LNHDA, CDR2 SQIVND (reference sequence). Trimming removed 2 bases at V and 7 bases at J, with 21 bases between. The CDR3 is 18 residues long.

The CDR3 nucleotides read TGTGCCAGCAGTGCAAGGGCGGAAGAGACCCAGTACTTC. Encoded protein: CASSARAEETQYF. The gene calls are TRBV2 and TRBJ2-5; D gene uncertain. Germline V gene lookup returns CDR1 SNHLY and CDR2 FYNNEI. V was cut by 4 bases and J by 3 bases, with 9 bases left in between. The CDR3 is made up of 13 amino acids. Supplemented by reference TRBV2 and TRBJ2-5, the full variable domain reads EPEVTQTPSHQVTQMGQEVILRCVPISNHLYFYWYRQILGQKVEFLVSFYNNEISEKSEIFDDQFSVERPDGSNFTLKIRSTKLEDSAMYFCASSARAEETQYFGPGTRLLVL.

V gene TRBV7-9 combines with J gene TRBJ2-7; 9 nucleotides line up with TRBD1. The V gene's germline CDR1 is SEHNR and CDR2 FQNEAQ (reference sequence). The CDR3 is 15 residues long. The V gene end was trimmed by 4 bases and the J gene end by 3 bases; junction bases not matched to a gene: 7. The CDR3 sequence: CASSSSRDRVYEQYF. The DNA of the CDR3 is TGTGCCAGCAGCTCTTCCCGGGACAGGGTCTACGAGCAGTACTTC.

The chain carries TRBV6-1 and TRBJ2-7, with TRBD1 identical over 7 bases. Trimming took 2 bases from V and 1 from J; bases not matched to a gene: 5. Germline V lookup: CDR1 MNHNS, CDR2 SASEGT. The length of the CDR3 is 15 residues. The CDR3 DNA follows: TGTGCCAGCAGTGAAAGGGGGCACAATTCCTACGAGCAGTACTTC. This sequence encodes CASSERGHNSYEQYF.

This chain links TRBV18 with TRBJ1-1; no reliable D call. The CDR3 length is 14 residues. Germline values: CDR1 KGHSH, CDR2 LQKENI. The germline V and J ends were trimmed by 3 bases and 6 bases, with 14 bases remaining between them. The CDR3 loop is CASSPDTGKPEAFF. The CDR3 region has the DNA TGTGCCAGCTCACCCGACACGGGGAAGCCTGAAGCTTTCTTT.

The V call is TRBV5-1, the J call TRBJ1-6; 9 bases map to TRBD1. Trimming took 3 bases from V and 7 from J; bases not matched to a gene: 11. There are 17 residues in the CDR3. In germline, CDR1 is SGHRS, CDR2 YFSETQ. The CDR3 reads CASSSGTGLTHNSPLHF. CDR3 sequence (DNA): TGCGCCAGCAGCTCCGGGACAGGGCTTACCCACAATTCACCCCTCCACTTT.

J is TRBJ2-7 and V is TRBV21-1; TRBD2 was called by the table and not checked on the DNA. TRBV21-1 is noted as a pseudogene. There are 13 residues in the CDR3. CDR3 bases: TGTGCCGCAGGGACTAGCGGGGGATACGAGCAGTACTTC. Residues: CAAGTSGGYEQYF.